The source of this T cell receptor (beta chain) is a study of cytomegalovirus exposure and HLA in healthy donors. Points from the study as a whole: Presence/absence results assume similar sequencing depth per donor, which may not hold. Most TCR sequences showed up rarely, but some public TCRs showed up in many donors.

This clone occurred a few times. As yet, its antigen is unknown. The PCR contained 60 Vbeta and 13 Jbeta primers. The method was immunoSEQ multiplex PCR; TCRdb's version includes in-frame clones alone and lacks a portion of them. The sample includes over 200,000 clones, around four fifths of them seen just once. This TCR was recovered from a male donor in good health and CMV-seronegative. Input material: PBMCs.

The CDR3 bases are TGTGCCAGCAGCCTACAGGGGGCGAACACTGAAGCTTTCTTT. It encodes CASSLQGANTEAFF. The chain couples TRBV7-9 to TRBJ1-1, with 9 bases lining up with TRBD1. From germline, CDR1 is SEHNR and CDR2 FQNEAQ (reference sequence). The CDR3 contains 14 residues. With 5 bases clipped from V and 1 base from J, the junction kept 2 bases outside the gene matches.